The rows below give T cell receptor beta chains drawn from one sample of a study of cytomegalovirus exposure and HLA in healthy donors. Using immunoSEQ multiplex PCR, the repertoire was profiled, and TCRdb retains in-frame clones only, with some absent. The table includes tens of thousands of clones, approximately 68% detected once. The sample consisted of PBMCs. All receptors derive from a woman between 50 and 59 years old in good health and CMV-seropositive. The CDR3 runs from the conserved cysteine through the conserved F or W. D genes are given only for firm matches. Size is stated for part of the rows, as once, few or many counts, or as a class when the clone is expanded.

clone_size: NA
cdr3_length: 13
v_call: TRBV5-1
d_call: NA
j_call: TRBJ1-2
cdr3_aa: CASSLAQDSGYTF
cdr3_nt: TGCGCCAGCAGCTTGGCCCAGGATTCTGGCTACACCTTC

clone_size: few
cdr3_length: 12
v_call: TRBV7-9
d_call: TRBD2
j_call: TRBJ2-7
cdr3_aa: CASSPSGDEQYF
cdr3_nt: TGTGCCAGCAGCCCTAGCGGGGACGAGCAGTACTTC

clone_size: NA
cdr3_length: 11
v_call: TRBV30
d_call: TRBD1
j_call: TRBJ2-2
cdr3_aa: CAGQDTGELFF
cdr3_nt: TGTGCTGGACAGGACACCGGGGAGCTGTTTTTT

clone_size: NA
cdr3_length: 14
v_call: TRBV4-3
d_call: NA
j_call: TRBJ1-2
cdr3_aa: CASSQGGSSYGYTF
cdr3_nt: TGCGCCAGCAGCCAAGGAGGTAGCTCCTATGGCTACACCTTC

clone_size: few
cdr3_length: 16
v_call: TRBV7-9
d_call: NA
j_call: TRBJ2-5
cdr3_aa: CASSLGVPYIQETQYF
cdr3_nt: TGTGCCAGCAGCCTGGGAGTCCCCTATATCCAAGAGACCCAGTACTTC

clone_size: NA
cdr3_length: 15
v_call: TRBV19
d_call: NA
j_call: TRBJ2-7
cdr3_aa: CASSIETAPSSEQYF
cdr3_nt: TGTGCCAGTAGTATAGAGACAGCCCCTTCTTCCGAGCAGTACTTC

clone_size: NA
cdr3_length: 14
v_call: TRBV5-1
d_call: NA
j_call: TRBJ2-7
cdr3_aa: CASSLGTRAREQYF
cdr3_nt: TGCGCCAGCAGCTTGGGAACTAGGGCCCGCGAGCAGTACTTC

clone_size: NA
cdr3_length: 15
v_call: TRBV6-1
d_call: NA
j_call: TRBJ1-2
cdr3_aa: CASTHLSQGDYGYTF
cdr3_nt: TGTGCCAGCACCCACCTGTCCCAAGGGGACTATGGCTACACCTTC

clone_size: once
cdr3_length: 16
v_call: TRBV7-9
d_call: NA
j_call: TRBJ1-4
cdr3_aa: CSSSLSWGREEEKLFF
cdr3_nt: TGTTCCAGCAGCTTATCATGGGGACGGGAGGAAGAAAAACTGTTTTTT

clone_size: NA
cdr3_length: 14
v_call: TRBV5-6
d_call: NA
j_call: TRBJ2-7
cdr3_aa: CASSPGGLSYEQYF
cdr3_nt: TGTGCCAGCAGCCCAGGGGGGCTTTCCTACGAGCAGTACTTC

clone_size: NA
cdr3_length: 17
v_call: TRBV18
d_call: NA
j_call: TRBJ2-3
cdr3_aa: CASSPNFPAGEGDTQYF
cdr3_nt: TGTGCCAGCTCACCAAATTTCCCCGCAGGGGAGGGGGATACGCAGTATTTT

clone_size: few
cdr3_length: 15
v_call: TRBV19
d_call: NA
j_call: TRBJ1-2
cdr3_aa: CASQRLGEMSYGYTF
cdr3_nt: TGTGCCAGCCAACGGCTAGGGGAAATGAGTTATGGCTACACCTTC

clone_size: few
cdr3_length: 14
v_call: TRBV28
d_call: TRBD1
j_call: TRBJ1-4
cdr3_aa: CASSLTGPNEKLFF
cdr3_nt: TGTGCCAGCAGCTTGACAGGGCCTAATGAAAAACTGTTTTTT

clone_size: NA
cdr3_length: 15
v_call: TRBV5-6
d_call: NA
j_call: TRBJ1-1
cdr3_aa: CASSLAGGVYTEAFF
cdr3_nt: TGTGCCAGCAGCTTGGCCGGGGGAGTATACACTGAAGCTTTCTTT

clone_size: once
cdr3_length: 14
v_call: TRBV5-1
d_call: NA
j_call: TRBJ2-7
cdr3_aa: CASSLSPLGPEQYF
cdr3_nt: TGCGCCAGCAGCTTGTCTCCTCTGGGGCCCGAGCAGTACTTC

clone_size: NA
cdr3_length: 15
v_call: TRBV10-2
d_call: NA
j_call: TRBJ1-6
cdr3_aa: CASRHAGTKFSPLHF
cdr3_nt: TGCGCCAGCAGACATGCCGGGACAAAATTTTCACCCCTCCACTTT

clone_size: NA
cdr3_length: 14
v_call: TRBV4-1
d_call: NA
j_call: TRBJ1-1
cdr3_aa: CASSQSPGHPEAFF
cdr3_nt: TGCGCCAGCAGCCAATCACCGGGACACCCTGAAGCTTTCTTT

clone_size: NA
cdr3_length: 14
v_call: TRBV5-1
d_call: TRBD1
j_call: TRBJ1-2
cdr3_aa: CASSLRTGEGGYTF
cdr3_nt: TGCGCCAGCAGCCTGCGGACAGGAGAGGGGGGCTACACCTTC

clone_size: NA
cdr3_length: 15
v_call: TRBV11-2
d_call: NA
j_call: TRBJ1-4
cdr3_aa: CASSYAGEPLSELFF
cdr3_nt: TGTGCCAGCAGCTATGCGGGGGAGCCTCTCTCGGAACTGTTTTTT

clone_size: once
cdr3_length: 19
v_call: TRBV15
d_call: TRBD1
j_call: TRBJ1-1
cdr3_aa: CATSRGGTGVGMVRAEAFF
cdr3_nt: TGTGCCACCAGCAGAGGCGGGACAGGGGTGGGAATGGTAAGGGCTGAAGCTTTCTTT

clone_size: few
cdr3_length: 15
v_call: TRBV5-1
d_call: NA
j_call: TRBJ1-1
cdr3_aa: CASSPTGTPNTEAFF
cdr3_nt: TGCGCCAGCAGCCCAACCGGGACACCAAACACTGAAGCTTTCTTT

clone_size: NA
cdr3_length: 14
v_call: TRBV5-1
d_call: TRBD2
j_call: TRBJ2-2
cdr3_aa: CASSWGGMAGELFF
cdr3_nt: TGCGCCAGCAGCTGGGGGGGTATGGCCGGGGAGCTGTTTTTT

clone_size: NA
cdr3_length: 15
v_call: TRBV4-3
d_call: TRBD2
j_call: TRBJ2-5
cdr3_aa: CASSQDREGWETQYF
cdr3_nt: TGCGCCAGCAGCCAAGATAGGGAGGGGTGGGAGACCCAGTACTTC

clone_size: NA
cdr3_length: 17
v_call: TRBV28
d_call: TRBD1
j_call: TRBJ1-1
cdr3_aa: CASSFPLILTGMAEAFF
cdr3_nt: TGTGCCAGCAGTTTTCCCCTCATACTGACAGGGATGGCTGAAGCTTTCTTT

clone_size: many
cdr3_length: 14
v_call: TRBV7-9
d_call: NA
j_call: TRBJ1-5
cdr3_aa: CASSPKGENQPQHF
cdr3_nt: TGTGCCAGCAGCCCCAAGGGGGAGAATCAGCCCCAGCATTTT

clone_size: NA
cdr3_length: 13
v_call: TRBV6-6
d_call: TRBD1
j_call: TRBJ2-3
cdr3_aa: CASRGQDTDTQYF
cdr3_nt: TGTGCCAGCAGAGGACAGGACACAGATACGCAGTATTTT

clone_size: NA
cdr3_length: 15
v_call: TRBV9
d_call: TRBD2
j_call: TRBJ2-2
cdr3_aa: CASSAGSGGAGELFF
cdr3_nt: TGTGCCAGCAGCGCAGGAAGCGGGGGTGCCGGGGAGCTGTTTTTT

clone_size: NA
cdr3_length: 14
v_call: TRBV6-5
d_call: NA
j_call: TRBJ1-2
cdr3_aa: CASSYLEGRAGYTF
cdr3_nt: TGTGCCAGCAGTTACCTAGAGGGCCGGGCTGGCTACACCTTC

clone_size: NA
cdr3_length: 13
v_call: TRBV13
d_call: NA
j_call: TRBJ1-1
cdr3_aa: CASSLGATPRAFF
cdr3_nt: TGTGCCAGCAGCTTAGGGGCCACACCCCGAGCTTTCTTT

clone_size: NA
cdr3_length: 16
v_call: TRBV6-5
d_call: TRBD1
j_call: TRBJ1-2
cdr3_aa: CASSYTGTGSDYGYTF
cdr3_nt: TGTGCCAGCAGTTATACCGGGACAGGGAGCGACTATGGCTACACCTTC

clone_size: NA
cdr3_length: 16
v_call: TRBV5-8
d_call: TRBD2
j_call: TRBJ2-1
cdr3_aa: CASSPFGRGAYNEQFF
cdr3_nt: TGTGCCAGCAGCCCCTTCGGGCGGGGGGCTTACAATGAGCAGTTCTTC

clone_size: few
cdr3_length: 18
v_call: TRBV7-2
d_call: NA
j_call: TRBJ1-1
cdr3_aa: CASSLSGGRNLGNTEAFF
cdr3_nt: TGTGCCAGCAGCTTAAGCGGGGGGCGAAATCTGGGGAACACTGAAGCTTTCTTT

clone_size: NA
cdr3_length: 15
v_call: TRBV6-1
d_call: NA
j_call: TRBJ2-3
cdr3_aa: CASSDYGGPRDTQYF
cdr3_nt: TGTGCCAGCAGTGACTACGGGGGGCCAAGGGATACGCAGTATTTT

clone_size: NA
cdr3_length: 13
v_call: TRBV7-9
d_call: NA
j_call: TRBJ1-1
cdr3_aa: CASSLPSGAEAFF
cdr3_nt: TGTGCCAGCAGCCTACCGTCCGGTGCTGAAGCTTTCTTT

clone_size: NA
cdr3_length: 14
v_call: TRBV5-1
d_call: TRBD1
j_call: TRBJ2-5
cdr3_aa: CASSLEGGLETQYF
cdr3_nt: TGCGCCAGCAGCTTGGAAGGGGGCTTAGAGACCCAGTACTTC

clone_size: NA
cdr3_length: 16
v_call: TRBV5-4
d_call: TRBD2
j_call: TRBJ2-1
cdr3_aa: CASSPGGRTGGNEQFF
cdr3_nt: TGTGCCAGCAGCCCGGGGGGGAGGACGGGAGGGAATGAGCAGTTCTTC

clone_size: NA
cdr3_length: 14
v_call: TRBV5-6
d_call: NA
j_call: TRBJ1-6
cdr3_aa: CASSFREKNSPLHF
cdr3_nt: TGTGCCAGCAGCTTCCGGGAAAAAAATTCACCCCTCCACTTT

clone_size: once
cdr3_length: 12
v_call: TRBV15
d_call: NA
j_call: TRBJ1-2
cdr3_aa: CATRAGGYGYTF
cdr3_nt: TGTGCCACCAGGGCGGGGGGCTATGGCTACACCTTC

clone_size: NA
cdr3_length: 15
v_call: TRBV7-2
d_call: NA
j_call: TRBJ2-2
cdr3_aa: CASSLVQGSGGELFF
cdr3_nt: TGTGCCAGCAGCTTAGTCCAGGGGAGCGGCGGGGAGCTGTTTTTT

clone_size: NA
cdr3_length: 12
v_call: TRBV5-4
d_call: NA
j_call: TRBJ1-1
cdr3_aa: CASSLDRTEAFF
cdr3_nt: TGTGCCAGCAGCTTGGACAGGACTGAAGCTTTCTTT

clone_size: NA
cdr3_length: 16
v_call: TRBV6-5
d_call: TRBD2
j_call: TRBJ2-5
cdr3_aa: CASSYWSGTSEETQYF
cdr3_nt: TGTGCCAGCAGTTACTGGTCCGGGACTAGCGAGGAGACCCAGTACTTC

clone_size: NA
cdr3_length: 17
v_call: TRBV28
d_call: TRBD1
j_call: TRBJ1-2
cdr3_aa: CASRVDRGGLLNYGYTF
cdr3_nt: TGTGCCAGCAGGGTAGACAGGGGGGGCCTTTTGAACTATGGCTACACCTTC

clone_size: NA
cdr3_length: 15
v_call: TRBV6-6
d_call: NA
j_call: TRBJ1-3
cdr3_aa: CASSPALSQGDTIYF
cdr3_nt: TGTGCCAGCAGCCCCGCCCTCAGCCAAGGGGACACCATATATTTT

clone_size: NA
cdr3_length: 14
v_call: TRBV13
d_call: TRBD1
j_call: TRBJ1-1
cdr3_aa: CASSGTGGSTEAFF
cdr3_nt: TGTGCCAGCAGCGGGACAGGGGGCAGCACTGAAGCTTTCTTT

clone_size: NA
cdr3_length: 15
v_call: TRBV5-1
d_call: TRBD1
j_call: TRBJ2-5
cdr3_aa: CASSWDREGQETQYF
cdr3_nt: TGCGCCAGCAGCTGGGACAGGGAAGGCCAAGAGACCCAGTACTTC

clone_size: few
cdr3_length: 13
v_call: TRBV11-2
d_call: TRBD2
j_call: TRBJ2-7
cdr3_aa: CASSLGLAYEQYF
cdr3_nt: TGTGCCAGCAGCTTGGGACTAGCCTACGAGCAGTACTTC

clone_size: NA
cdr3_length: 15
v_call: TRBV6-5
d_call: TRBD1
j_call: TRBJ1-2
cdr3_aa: CASGVSRTGVLGYTF
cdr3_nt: TGTGCCAGCGGCGTCTCCCGGACAGGGGTGTTAGGCTACACCTTC

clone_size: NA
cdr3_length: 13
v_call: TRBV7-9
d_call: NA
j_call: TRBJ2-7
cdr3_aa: CASSSPGSYEQYF
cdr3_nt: TGTGCCAGCAGCTCCCCGGGCTCCTACGAGCAGTACTTC

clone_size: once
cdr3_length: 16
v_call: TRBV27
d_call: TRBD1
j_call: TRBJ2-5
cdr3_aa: CASSKSGTGVAETQYF
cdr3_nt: TGTGCCAGCAGTAAATCCGGGACAGGGGTCGCCGAGACCCAGTACTTC

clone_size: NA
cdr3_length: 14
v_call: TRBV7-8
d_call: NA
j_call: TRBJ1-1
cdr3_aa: CASSLVIGGTEAFF
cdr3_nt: TGTGCCAGCAGCTTAGTAATCGGGGGCACTGAAGCTTTCTTT

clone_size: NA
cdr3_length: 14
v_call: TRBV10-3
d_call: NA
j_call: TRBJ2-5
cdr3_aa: CAISEPGAGETQYF
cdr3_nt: TGTGCCATCAGTGAACCAGGGGCTGGAGAGACCCAGTACTTC

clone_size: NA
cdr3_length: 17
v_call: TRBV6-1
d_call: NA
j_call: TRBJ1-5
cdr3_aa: CASSESAGARSNQPQHF
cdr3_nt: TGTGCCAGCAGTGAGTCCGCAGGGGCTCGGAGCAATCAGCCCCAGCATTTT

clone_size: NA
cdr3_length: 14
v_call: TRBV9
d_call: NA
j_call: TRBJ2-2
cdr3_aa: CASSVPGHTGELFF
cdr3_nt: TGTGCCAGCAGCGTGCCGGGTCACACCGGGGAGCTGTTTTTT

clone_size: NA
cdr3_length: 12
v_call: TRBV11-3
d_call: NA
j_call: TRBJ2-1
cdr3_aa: CASSLGSNEQFF
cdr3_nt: TGTGCCAGCAGCTTAGGGAGCAATGAGCAGTTCTTC

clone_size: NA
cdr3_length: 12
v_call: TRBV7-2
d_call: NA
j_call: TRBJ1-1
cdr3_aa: CASSYGTPEAFF
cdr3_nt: TGTGCCAGCAGCTACGGGACACCTGAAGCTTTCTTT

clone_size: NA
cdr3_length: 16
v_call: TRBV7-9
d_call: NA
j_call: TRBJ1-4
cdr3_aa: CASSLLGRNSNEKLFF
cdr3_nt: TGTGCCAGCAGCTTATTGGGGCGGAATAGTAATGAAAAACTGTTTTTT

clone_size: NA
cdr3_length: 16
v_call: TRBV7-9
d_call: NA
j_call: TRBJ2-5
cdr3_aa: CASSPRSGDLGETQYF
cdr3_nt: TGTGCCAGCAGCCCTAGGTCGGGGGATTTAGGGGAGACCCAGTACTTC

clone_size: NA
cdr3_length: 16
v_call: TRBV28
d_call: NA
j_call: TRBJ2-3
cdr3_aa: CASSLWSGREVDTQYF
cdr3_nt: TGTGCCAGCAGTTTATGGTCCGGCAGGGAAGTAGATACGCAGTATTTT

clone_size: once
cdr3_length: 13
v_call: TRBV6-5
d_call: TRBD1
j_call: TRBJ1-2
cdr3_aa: CASSLRGSYGYTF
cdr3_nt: TGTGCCAGCAGTCTCAGGGGGTCCTATGGCTACACCTTC

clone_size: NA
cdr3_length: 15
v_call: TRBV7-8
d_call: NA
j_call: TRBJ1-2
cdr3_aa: CASSFLFEESYGYTF
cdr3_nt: TGTGCCAGCAGCTTCCTTTTCGAGGAAAGCTATGGCTACACCTTC